This TCR beta chain was found in a study of T cell clonality in common variable immunodeficiency. Study observations and caveats: Patient heterogeneity in the CVID cohort limited correlations between repertoire features and clinical complications. Reportedly, TCR beta sequences from common variable immunodeficiency showed fewer deletions and N-nucleotide insertions. CVID subjects had higher TCRbeta clonality than healthy controls, most marked in about a third.

The CDR3 sequence is 21 residues long. With V trimmed by 0 bases and J by 0 bases, 14 bases remained unmatched. Diagnosis required reduced IgG, IgA and/or IgM with specific antibody deficiency. CVID subjects were neither ill nor on immunomodulatory or immunosuppressive medication at sampling. TCRdb's copy holds only in-frame clones and misses some; the assay was immunoSEQ multiplex PCR. The sample contains about 16,000 clones, none occurring once; around 15% lies in the top ten. This clone was seen a few times. Antigen unknown. The read is 3 residues too short to cover the CDR3 end, so that end is filled in from the germline J gene.

Sequencing was performed on peripheral blood mononuclear cells. The chain joins TRBV23-1 to TRBJ2-2, with TRBD1 matching 9 bases. TRBV23-1 is an open reading frame whose function is uncertain. This TCR derives from a human donor with common variable immunodeficiency. The CDR3 loop reads CASSQSTGTGIGFANTGELFF. Partial CDR3 DNA: TGCGCCAGCAGTCAATCGACCGGGACAGGGATTGGTTTCGCGAACACCGGGGAG.